This TCR beta chain was recorded in a study of shared clonotypes between healthy human individuals. Comment on this clone: Its antigen is unknown.

Recent acute infections and vaccinations were absent in the healthy HIV-negative adult donors. General study results and limits: A limitation of the genetic and exposure-history diversity represented arose from few donors. Across a few donors, naive CD4 shared about 5%, naive CD8 approximately 3.5%, memory CD4 about 2.4%, memory CD8 0.4%. Blood was the sole source, and tissue repertoires probably differ.

TCRdb keeps only in-frame clones here, not all; method: immunoSEQ multiplex PCR. Of approximately 110,000 clones in the sample, about two thirds were seen once. The receptor's source is a woman aged 25 to 39 in good health. Sequencing was done on a sample of memory CD8+ T cells sorted from blood. Subset in this sample: CD45RO+ cells pooled with CCR7-negative TemRA cells.

The chain's CDR3 is CASSLTVSTDTQYF. The CDR3 DNA is TGTGCCAGCAGTTTAACTGTTAGCACAGATACGCAGTATTTT. The chain carries TRBV27 and TRBJ2-3; D not certain. There are 14 residues in the CDR3. CDR1 MNHEY and CDR2 SMNVEV come from the germline V gene (reference sequence). Trimming shortened V by 2 bases and J by 0 bases, and 6 bases separated the two germline ends.